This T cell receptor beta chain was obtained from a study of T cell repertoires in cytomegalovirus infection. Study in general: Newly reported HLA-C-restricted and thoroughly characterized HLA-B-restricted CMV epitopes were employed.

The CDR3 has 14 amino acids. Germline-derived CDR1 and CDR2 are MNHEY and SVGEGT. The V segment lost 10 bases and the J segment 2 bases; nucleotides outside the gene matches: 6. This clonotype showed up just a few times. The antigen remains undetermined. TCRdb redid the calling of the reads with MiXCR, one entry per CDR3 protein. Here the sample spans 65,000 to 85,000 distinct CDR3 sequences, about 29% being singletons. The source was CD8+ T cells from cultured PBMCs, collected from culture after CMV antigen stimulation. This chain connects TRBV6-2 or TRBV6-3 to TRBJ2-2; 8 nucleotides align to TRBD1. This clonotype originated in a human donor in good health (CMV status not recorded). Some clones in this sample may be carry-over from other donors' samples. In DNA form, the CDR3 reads TGTGCCACCAAGACAGGGGATAACACCGGGGAGCTGTTTTTT. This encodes CATKTGDNTGELFF.